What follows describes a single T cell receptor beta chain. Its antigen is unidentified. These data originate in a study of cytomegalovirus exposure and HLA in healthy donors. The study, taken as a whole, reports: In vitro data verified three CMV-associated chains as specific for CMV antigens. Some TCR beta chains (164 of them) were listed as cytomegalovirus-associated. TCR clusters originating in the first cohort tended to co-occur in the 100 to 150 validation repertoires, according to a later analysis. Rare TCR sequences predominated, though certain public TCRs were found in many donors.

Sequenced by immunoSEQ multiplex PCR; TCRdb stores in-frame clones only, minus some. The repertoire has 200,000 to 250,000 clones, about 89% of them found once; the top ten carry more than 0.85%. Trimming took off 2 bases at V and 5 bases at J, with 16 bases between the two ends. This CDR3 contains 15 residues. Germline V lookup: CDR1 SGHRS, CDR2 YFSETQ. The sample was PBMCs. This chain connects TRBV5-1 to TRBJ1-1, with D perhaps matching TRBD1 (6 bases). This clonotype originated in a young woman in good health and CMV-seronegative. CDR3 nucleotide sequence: TGCGCCAGCAGCTTACAAACAGGGTCTACTACTGAAGCTTTCTTT. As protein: CASSLQTGSTTEAFF. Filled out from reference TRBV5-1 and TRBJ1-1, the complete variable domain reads KAGVTQTPRYLIKTRGQQVTLSCSPISGHRSVSWYQQTPGQGLQFLFEYFSETQRNKGNFPGRFSGRQFSNSRSEMNVSTLELGDSALYLCASSLQTGSTTEAFFGQGTRLTVV.